This T cell receptor (beta chain) was found in a study of beta chain features in type 1 diabetes. Of the isolated RNA, all was reverse transcribed, and so the sequenced material was expressed TCRB transcripts. Clones were sequenced by immunoSEQ multiplex PCR, and TCRdb holds only the in-frame ones, with some missing. Of roughly 340,000 clones in the sample, around 12% were seen once. Remarks on this clone: The antigen is undetermined.

The study's findings and limits: It was possible that PCR favored shorter templates, equally so in patients and controls. Moderately but significantly shorter TCRB CDR3s were found in Type 1 diabetes patients in all four CD4+ subsets. Naive, central memory and Treg TCRB repertoires appeared more alike in patients than in healthy donors.

Trimming took off 0 bases at V and 1 base at J, with 15 bases between the two ends. CDR3 length: 17 residues. Germline V lookup: CDR1 ENHRY, CDR2 SYGVKD. This sequence joins TRBV10-3 and TRBJ1-1; D call uncertain. Material for sequencing was naive CD4+ T cells from blood. The receptor was isolated from a young woman with type 1 diabetes. This CDR3 is CAISESSGYVGNTEAFF. The CDR3 DNA reads as TGTGCCATCAGTGAGTCGTCAGGCTACGTAGGGAACACTGAAGCTTTCTTT.